This TCR beta chain is from a study of shared clonotypes between healthy human individuals. Clones were sequenced by immunoSEQ multiplex PCR, and TCRdb holds only the in-frame ones, with some missing. The sample has millions of clones, under 95% seen once. V shed 5 bases and J 5 bases; nucleotides not matched to a gene: 15. Germline V gene lookup returns CDR1 MNHEY and CDR2 SMNVEV (reference sequence). This CDR3 is 17 amino acids long. Naive CD8 cells were CD45RO-negative, positively selected for CCR7, excluding terminally differentiated effector memory CD45RA+ cells. The material sequenced was naive CD8+ T cells from PBMCs. The chain couples TRBV27 to TRBJ2-5, with 9 bases fitting TRBD2. The clonotype comes from a man aged 18 to 30 in good health. Some clones in this sample may be carry-over from other donors' samples. CDR3 residues: CASSLLGVAGVGETQYF. CDR3 bases: TGTGCCAGCAGTCTACTGGGGGTAGCGGGAGTCGGGGAGACCCAGTACTTC.